This T cell receptor (beta chain) was documented in a study of T cell responses to AZD1222 COVID-19 vaccine. Notes on this clone: Its matching antigen is unknown.

TCRdb's table, derived via immunoSEQ multiplex PCR, lists solely in-frame clones and lacks some. Altogether around 61,000 clones are present, 70% to 90% being singletons, with the ten largest covering roughly 16%. Study results and limitations: Repertoires were obtained only post-peak T cell response. AZD1222 recipients seropositive at baseline numbered only six. White British ancestry dominated among donors, who included more females, and clonal diversity was possibly underestimated.

The receptor comes from an adult in good health. The sample was peripheral blood, taken on day 0 of AZD1222 vaccination.

CDR3 sequence: CASSPGGISYGYTF. The CDR3, as DNA: TGTGCCAGCAGCCCGGGGGGTATATCCTATGGCTACACCTTC. The rearrangement links TRBV5-6 to TRBJ1-2; maybe TRBD1 (5 bases). The germline V gene has CDR1 SGHDT and CDR2 YYEEEE. Trimming shortened V by 4 bases and J by 4 bases, and 14 bases separated the two germline ends. The CDR3 consists of 14 residues.